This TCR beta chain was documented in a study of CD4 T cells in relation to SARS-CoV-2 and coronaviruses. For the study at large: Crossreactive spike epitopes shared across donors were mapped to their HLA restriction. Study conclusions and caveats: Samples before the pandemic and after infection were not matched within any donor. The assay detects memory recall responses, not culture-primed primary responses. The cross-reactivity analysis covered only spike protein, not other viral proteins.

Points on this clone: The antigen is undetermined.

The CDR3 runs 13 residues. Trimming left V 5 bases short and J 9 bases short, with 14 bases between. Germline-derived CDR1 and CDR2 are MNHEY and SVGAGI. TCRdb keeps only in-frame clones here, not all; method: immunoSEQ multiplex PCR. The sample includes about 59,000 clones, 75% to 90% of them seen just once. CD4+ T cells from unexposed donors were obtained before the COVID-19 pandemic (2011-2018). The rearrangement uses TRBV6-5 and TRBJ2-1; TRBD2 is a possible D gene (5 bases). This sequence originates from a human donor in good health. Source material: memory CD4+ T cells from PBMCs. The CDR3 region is CASSPRERIEQFF. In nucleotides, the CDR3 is TGTGCCAGCAGTCCGAGGGAAAGGATTGAGCAGTTCTTC.